The following is a T cell receptor (beta chain) sequence with its context. The source of the sample is a study of blood T cell repertoires in COVID-19. Study summary: Italy, Spain and the United States were the sources of the convalescent and acute COVID-19 samples. Nucleic acid was either cDNA or gDNA, and it came from T cells, B-cell-depleted T cells, or PBMCs.

Per the authors' pipeline: By means of reference gene primer amplification, nucleated cell counts were estimated. The assay was immunoSEQ multiplex PCR, and TCRdb's table has in-frame clones only and misses some. From that table come the V and J calls and clone size; the DNA was used to work out D and trimming. Among about 40,000 clones listed, approximately 80% were seen once. V dropped 4 bases and J dropped 1; count of bases not matched to a gene: 11. This CDR3 spans 17 amino acids. The V gene's germline CDR1 is LGHDT and CDR2 YNNKEL (reference sequence). The sample consisted of peripheral blood. V is TRBV3-1 (or the pseudogene TRBV3-2) and J is TRBJ1-2; 8 bases are a match to TRBD1. The TCR sequence derives from a woman between 55 and 75 years old with acute or convalescent COVID-19. The CDR3 bases are TGTGCCAGCAGCCGCTTCCGGACAGGGCGGGGTAACTATGGCTACACCTTC. Its translation: CASSRFRTGRGNYGYTF.